This T cell receptor (beta chain) was obtained from a study of cytomegalovirus exposure and HLA in healthy donors. About the research overall: Tens of millions of unique TCR sequences came from HLA-typed donors in an early release. Study conclusions and caveats: A later analysis by the authors found several of the most significant clusters apparently linked to common viral pathogens.

Concerning this clone itself: The antigen remains unidentified.

CDR1 and CDR2 (germline): SGHVS, FNYEAQ. Trimming left V 5 bases short and J 8 bases short, with 20 bases between. The CDR3 length is 15 residues. Primers: 60 Vbeta forward and 13 Jbeta reverse. Only in-frame clones appear in the TCRdb table, and some are missing; sequencing was by immunoSEQ multiplex PCR. Of about 150,000 clones detected, around 82% appear once; the ten largest clones hold about 6.1%. The sequence derives from a woman aged 45-59 years in good health and CMV-seropositive. The chain combines TRBV7-6 with TRBJ2-3; possible D gene TRBD2, 7 bases. Sequencing was done on a sample of PBMCs. As DNA, the CDR3 is TGTGCCAGCAGCCCACCGGCGGGGGCCCAAGCTACGCAGTATTTT. Amino acids: CASSPPAGAQATQYF.